This T cell receptor beta chain is drawn from a study of blood T cell repertoires in COVID-19. Study context: T cells, B-cell-depleted T cells, or PBMCs provided the cDNA or gDNA that served as material.

Per the germline V gene, CDR1 is MNHEY and CDR2 is SMNVEV (reference sequence). There are 14 residues in the CDR3. Trimming removed 6 bases at V and 5 bases at J, with 11 bases between. Sequencing used immunoSEQ multiplex PCR; TCRdb keeps in-frame clones, though not all of them. In the table there are approximately 70,000 clones, roughly 85% of which are singletons. Sequencing used peripheral blood. V is TRBV27 and J is TRBJ1-6; D possibly corresponds to TRBD1 (6 bases). This sequence was found in a man aged 55 to 70 with active or convalescent COVID-19. CDR3 DNA sequence: TGTGCCAGCAGCTACAGGGCTGATAATTCACCCCTCCACTTT. It specifies CASSYRADNSPLHF.